This T cell receptor beta chain was sequenced during a study of cytomegalovirus exposure and HLA in healthy donors (dated by TCRdb to the late 2010s). Regarding the research as a whole: In an earlier analysis of several hundred of the donors, roughly 300 Gb of sequence data and some 120 million unique TCR beta sequences from 150 million to 200 million T cells were reported. Along with the roughly 700-subject first cohort, a separate validation cohort of around 110 different subjects was used. All discovery cohort repertoires had been generated using a single sequencing platform. A later analysis re-analyzed previously published TCR beta repertoires from hundreds of donors and added high-resolution HLA genotyping to study TCR occurrence patterns. Rather than drawing on any new phenotypic data, the later analysis identified candidate immune exposures from TCR beta sequences and the way those sequences occurred across donors. Several DR-DQ haplotypes were treated as single units for association and clustering because of strong linkage in the cohort. Typing coverage differed by locus: A, B, C, DRB1 and DQB1 were typed in about 620-630 donors, DQA1 in 522, DPA1 in approximately 600, and DPB1 in 450 to 490. Class I and class II HLA loci were covered by the typing at four-digit resolution. Across 398 genotyped donors of the cohort, an average of roughly 250,000 unique TCR beta nucleotide sequences per donor were sequenced, and 15% to 20% of those sequences were non-productive. An earlier analysis of 587 of the donors used high-throughput TCR beta sequencing to judge whether each TCR beta V gene segment behaved as functional or pseudogenic. Alongside the repertoire data, information on donor age, sex, ethnicity and CMV serostatus was compiled. The aim of the study was to test whether cataloging public T cell receptors could identify signatures of past pathogen exposure. High-throughput TCR immunosequencing, statistical association of individual TCRs with disease status, and machine learning were combined to predict cytomegalovirus infection status. Among the roughly 400 genotyped donors, around 79% belonged to the genetic ancestry cluster associated with self-reported Caucasian donors. An early release covering roughly 600 HLA-typed donors comprised 250 to 350 gigabases of sequencing data and roughly 86 million unique TCR sequences. A later genetic analysis used genome-wide SNP genotypes for about 60% of the roughly 700 donors, treating that subset as a discovery cohort. The T cell repertoires of 666 subjects were profiled by immunosequencing and related to cytomegalovirus serostatus. The investigation overall reported the following: In a later analysis, several top co-occurrence clusters were reported to appear linked to parvovirus B19, influenza, CMV and Epstein-Barr virus. Assigning TCR associations to individual alleles was difficult when HLA alleles, especially DR and DQ, strongly co-occurred. The 87-base-pair reads could not distinguish some IMGT-functional V segments, including TRBV6-2 and TRBV6-3, so those segments were excluded. A further reported finding was that TCR beta sequences accurately predicted the HLA-A and HLA-B alleles for most subjects in the first cohort. A group of highly shared sequence variants was considered likely to be a technical artifact of the sequencing pipeline. According to the authors, the approach could potentially be generalized to other disease states and immunological phenotypes. Because HLA typing was unavailable for some donors at each locus, only the typed subset was used in association tests. CMV serostatus was the only immune exposure information available for the cohort. Most TCR sequences were seen in very few donors, while some public TCRs were found in many individuals. In a later analysis, some 18,000 TCR beta sequences were associated with specific HLA alleles at a false discovery rate of 0.05. A later analysis found that most CMV-associated TCR beta chains appeared HLA-restricted, with HLA associations seemingly driven largely by CMV exposure. Broadly in line with IMGT annotations, most TCR beta V segments showed up in productive rearrangements about 90% or about 30% of the time in an earlier analysis of approximately 640 of the donors. A few of the identified cytomegalovirus-associated TCR beta chains were confirmed in vitro to be specific for cytomegalovirus antigens. In the study, 164 TCR beta chains were listed as associated with cytomegalovirus. In a later analysis, TCR association rates were found to vary across HLA loci, with the most associated TCRs seen for DRB1 alleles and the fewest for HLA-C alleles. The earlier analysis of a few hundred of the donors excluded roughly 16 rarely observed V segments, including chromosome 9 orphons, because counts were too low. Compared with equally common non-associated chains, HLA-associated TCR beta chains in a later analysis were more clonally expanded and had lower generation probabilities. Linkage disequilibrium might explain the correlated functional status among segregating V segments, but an unknown experimental factor could not be ruled out. The classifier was reported to diagnose cytomegalovirus status with high specificity and sensitivity in both the original cohort and the validation cohort. A later genetic analysis associated a missense DCLRE1C variant with V-gene and J-gene trimming of TCR beta chains, and an independent cohort replicated the association. Only TCR beta chains were sequenced in this cohort, and the absence of alpha or paired-chain data limited detectable features. Roughly uniform sequencing depth across donors was assumed in presence/absence analyses, although this assumption may not hold. Compared with the roughly 710-donor mean, donors in an Asian-associated ancestry cluster had fewer N-insertions in productive TCRs, according to a later genetic analysis.

Libraries were prepared through the immunoSEQ multiplex PCR assay. A mixture of 60 forward primers for TCR Vbeta segments and 13 reverse primers for TCR Jbeta segments was used in the multiplex PCR. The CDR3 region of rearranged TCR beta genes was amplified from genomic DNA with a multiplex PCR assay. The Illumina HiSeq System was used to sequence the amplified TCR beta libraries as 87-base-pair reads. From the authors' description of their analysis: A later analysis tallied 80 million to 95 million unique TCR beta chains across the 666 repertoires, and around 9.9 million of those chains were shared by two or more donors. Raw reads were error-corrected and collapsed into unique sequences with a nearest-neighbor algorithm that merged closely related sequences to remove PCR and sequencing errors. V, D and J gene segments were assigned by aligning CDR3 sequences to IMGT reference sequences. Each retained sequence needed at least a six-nucleotide match to both a V gene segment and a J gene segment. A rearrangement was called productive if the CDR3 had no stop codons and remained in frame with V and J, and every other rearrangement was called non-productive. CDR3 was defined by IMGT convention, running from the second conserved V-encoded cysteine to the conserved J-encoded phenylalanine. The earlier analysis of approximately 500 of the donors excluded sequences that lacked an unambiguous match to a single V gene segment. In an earlier analysis of some 590 of the donors, a V segment was called functional when productive rearrangements were above 56.7%, and segregating when the standard deviation between donors exceeded 5%. A statistical classification framework was developed to diagnose cytomegalovirus status using the catalog of TCR beta chain sequences. V and J gene assignment, in a later analysis, came from comparing TCR nucleotide sequences with IMGT/GENE-DB human TR gene sequences. A later analysis assigned CDR3 sequences and most-parsimonious VDJ recombination scenarios with the TCRdist pipeline. In a later analysis, each TCR beta chain was defined by its CDR3 amino acid sequence together with its V-gene family, and reads without a unique V-gene family were excluded. To address suspected cross-contamination and a sequencing artifact, a later analysis removed 450 to 700 highly shared, low-generation-probability nucleotide sequences. For each public chain, a later analysis derived a clonal expansion index from normalized ranks of inferred template counts within each repertoire. In a later analysis, generation probabilities were computed with a VDJ recombination model fitted to out-of-frame rearrangements, and the resulting probabilities were checked against IGoR. In a later analysis, hypergeometric tests were used to score TCR-TCR, TCR-HLA and TCR-CMV co-occurrence, with a repertoire-size bias correction applied to TCR pairs. In a later analysis, false discovery rates were estimated by permuting HLA or CMV assignments 20 times. In a later analysis, co-occurring TCRs were grouped using DBSCAN, with TCRdist sequence similarity added in when clustering inside HLA-allele-positive subsets. Repertoires with fewer than 30,000 or more than 120,000 public chains were left out of co-occurrence clustering, as were about five repertoires with anomalous nucleotide sharing. In TCRdb, the immuneACCESS table is reduced to in-frame sequences with V and J assigned. These tables do not hold every clone; where another copy was compared, an unresolved V gene accounts for under half, and the others remain unexplained. From that table come the V and J calls and clone size; the DNA was used to work out D and trimming. The sample contains 55,000 to 85,000 clones, 80% to 90% of them found a single time. 2% of the sample goes to the ten largest clones.

The CDR3, cysteine through phenylalanine, is 15 amino acids long. Only the CDR3 DNA is retained, 45 bases long and in frame from the first base. The germline V gene yields SGHRS for CDR1 and YFSETQ for CDR2. Unmatched junction bases come to 10, with V trimmed by 4 bases and J by 4 bases. A remark on this clone: This clone's antigen is unknown. No quality values exist for individual bases; no much larger clone is one base distant.

The cohort consisted of some 730 healthy bone marrow donors. At the time of sampling, every cohort member was nominally healthy, though immune exposures that went unrecorded were likely present. The donor was CMV seronegative and was included in the group of hundreds of seronegative cohort members. Every donor gave a peripheral blood sample, and the peripheral blood mononuclear cells from that sample were used for TCR beta sequencing. Genomic DNA was extracted from the blood cell samples with the Qiagen DNeasy Blood Extraction Kit. The source of this sequence is a woman in her 30s in good health and CMV-seronegative. The sequenced sample was PBMCs. This receptor chain uses TRBV5-1 and TRBJ2-7; 8 bases in the junction line up with TRBD1. Here is the DNA: TGCGCCAGCAGCCAGGGACAGGTGGGTCTTTACGAGCAGTACTTC. Translated, this gives CASSQGQVGLYEQYF.